This T cell receptor (beta chain) is from a study of identical twins. This clonotype was detected a few times. What it binds is not known. cDNA carried unique molecular identifiers, and a universal primer site was added by template switching. TCRdb reprocessed the 5' RACE reads via MiXCR and lists one record per CDR3 protein. The sample gives 450,000 or so distinct CDR3 sequences, about 14% of which show up once; over 0.5% is in the top ten. Study conclusions and caveats: Fewer insertions characterized abundant cord blood beta clonotypes, whereas memory repertoires showed none. The authors noted that invariant MAIT and iNKT cells could partly confound zero-insertion analyses.

Trimming stripped 6 bases from V and 3 bases from J, with 5 bases between. Germline CDR1 is MDHEN and CDR2 is SYDVKM. The CDR3 loop spans 12 amino acids. These data also formed part of another study, on yellow fever vaccine responses in identical twins.

The chain uses TRBV28 and TRBJ2-2, with D possibly called TRBD1 or TRBD2 (5 bases each). Sequenced sample: CD4+ T cells sorted from blood. This clonotype was obtained from a woman under 30 in good health. In DNA, the CDR3 is TGTGCCAGCAGGGGGGACACCGGGGAGCTGTTTTTT. The encoded protein is CASRGDTGELFF. Full variable domain (remainder filled in from reference TRBV28 and TRBJ2-2): DVKVTQSSRYLVKRTGEKVFLECVQDMDHENMFWYRQDPGLGLRLIYFSYDVKMKEKGDIPEGYSVSREKKERFSLILESASTNQTSMYLCASRGDTGELFFGEGSRLTVL.